Given below is one TCR beta chain in context. Its antigen remains undetermined. It has no much larger one-base neighbor in the sample; base qualities were not kept. The library was prepared using 5' RACE. Instrument on record: Illumina HiSeq 2500. A second PCR of roughly 7 to 12 cycles was run with a J-beta primer mix and a sample-barcoded 5' primer. A template-switch 5' adaptor carrying 12 random nucleotides introduced a unique molecular identifier onto each TCR beta cDNA molecule. Each sample yielded at least 2.5 million CDR3-containing paired-end reads. All of the RNA was converted into first-strand cDNA using the Mint cDNA synthesis kit, with a TRBC-specific oligonucleotide serving as the primer. After uracil-DNA glycosylase treatment, a first 18-cycle PCR used universal primers M1SS and BC2_uni_R on all cDNA. The source study handled its data this way. For normalization, 1 million high-quality reads were randomly selected from each sample, with every read carrying a distinct molecular identifier. Reads sharing molecular identifiers were discarded rather than binned into consensus sequences. CDR3 identification, clonotype clustering and error correction used MiTCR with a Q25 quality threshold and the strictest error-elimination algorithm. A nonparametric unseen species model with Euler transformation was used to estimate lower-bound total TCR beta diversity. In TCRdb, the public reads were trimmed at Q25 with fastp and aligned with MiXCR, with productive beta chains retained. Entries are consolidated by CDR3 protein sequence, retaining the most common genes and DNA. V and J calls and clone size were set by TCRdb, not the authors. The sample records about 1.1 million distinct CDR3 sequences, less than 45% of which are singletons. The ten largest make up 10% to 15% of the sample.

These data come from a study of blood T cells in healthy people across ages (dated by TCRdb to the mid-2010s). Background on the whole study: In model experiments, template switching captured about one uniquely barcoded TCR beta cDNA molecule for every two T cells. Using deep sequencing normalized with unique cDNA molecular identifiers, the study measured how TCR beta repertoire diversity changes with age. Four age groups were formed from the donors: young (average approximately 15 years), middle-aged (around 37), aged (about 62) and long-lived (less than 85). To avoid experimental bias, donors of different ages were distributed randomly across sequencing lanes. The study analyzed two additional independent replicas of 1 million unique cDNA reads from the same blood draw for two donors, one aged 18 to 30 and one aged 80 or older.

The germline ends are 14 bases apart after V is trimmed by 9 bases and J by 0 bases. From the cysteine through the phenylalanine, the CDR3 covers 15 amino acids. Only CDR3 DNA is held: 45 bases, read in frame from base 1. CDR1 MNHEY and CDR2 SMNVEV were looked up in the germline V gene (reference sequence). What the authors observed across the whole study: Observed TCR beta diversity per million T cells fell roughly linearly with age, and a significant reduction was already apparent by age around 36. Because profiling used bulk unsorted PBMCs, naive and antigen-experienced compartments could not be compared conclusively. Because donor CMV infection status was unknown, age-related changes in expanded clonotypes were potentially confounded. Compared with the aged group, the long-lived group had more naive CD4+ T cells, fewer expanded clones and increased TCR diversity, suggesting age selection. There was a strong correlation between observed TCR beta diversity and the percentage of naive T cells measured by flow cytometry. Estimates of total diversity based on one million sequenced T cells were considered lower bounds and underestimates.

Systemically healthy Caucasian individuals from Russia, over 30 in total and aged roughly 6 to 95 years, were included as donors. Roughly 9.5 milliliters of peripheral blood were drawn from each donor into EDTA-treated Vacutainer tubes. PBMCs were isolated by Ficoll-Paque density-gradient centrifugation, with at least 6.5 million obtained per sample. Total RNA was extracted from PBMCs with Trizol reagent, with at least 5.5 micrograms obtained per sample. The percentages of naive CD45RAhigh/CD27high T cells were determined by flow cytometry on a PBMC aliquot from every donor. Sequenced: blood. The TCR originated in a man aged 18 to 30 in good health. The chain joins TRBV27 to TRBJ2-2; the D gene assignment is ambiguous. Here is the DNA: TGTGCCAGACTTGGGGTGCACTCGAACACCGGGGAGCTGTTTTTT. It translates to CARLGVHSNTGELFF.